This TCR beta chain was sequenced for a study of human thymus T cells. Broader study findings: Related work found strong thymic repertoire overlap between unrelated individuals. Apparent skewing of V and J gene usage characterized both thymic and blood repertoires.

Profiling relied on immunoSEQ multiplex PCR, and the TCRdb table lists in-frame clones only, not all of them. This repertoire shows roughly 120,000 clones, around 94% found once; its top ten account for around 0.025%. Comments on this clone: Antigen specificity is unknown.

During corrective heart surgery, resections were taken, and the thymus tissue came from them. The donor group consisted of healthy Finnish infants who were having corrective surgery for congenital heart defects. V was cut by 7 bases and J by 5 bases, with 17 bases left in between. CDR3 length: 13 amino acids. CDR1 SQVTM and CDR2 ANQGSEA come from the germline V gene. This clonotype was obtained from a boy under two years old with a congenital heart defect but otherwise immunologically healthy. Sequenced input: thymus tissue. This chain connects TRBV29-1 to TRBJ1-1; TRBD1 might be the D (5 bases). This CDR3 is CSEKFIRGTEAFF. The CDR3 bases are TGCAGCGAAAAGTTTATTCGGGGGACTGAAGCTTTCTTT.